This TCR beta chain was profiled in a study of shared clonotypes between healthy human individuals. Study overall: The plates for each donor numbered three CD4 naive, three CD4 memory, two CD8 naive and one CD8 memory. Findings and caveats of the study: Shared across several donors were around 5% of the naive CD4 clonotypes.

Sorted-subset replicate PCRs used 150 to 200 ng of genomic DNA. This amount corresponded to some 32,000 T cell genomes. Sequenced by immunoSEQ multiplex PCR; TCRdb stores in-frame clones only, minus some. Of roughly 640,000 clones listed, 97% are singletons. Germline values: CDR1 SGHTA, CDR2 FQGTGA. CDR3 length equals 14 residues. The V gene lost 6 bases and the J gene lost 7 bases, with 16 bases spanning the gap. Investigators divided CD4+ cells into CD45RA+ naive and CD45RA-negative memory subsets. Concerning this clone: Its antigen remains unidentified.

The chain couples TRBV7-3 to TRBJ2-1; tentatively, D is TRBD1 (5 bases). The sequence was obtained from a woman in her thirties in good health. Sequenced material: naive CD4+ T cells sorted from blood. Subset here: CD45RA+ positively selected. CDR3 sequence reads: CASSYQGKKNEQFF. In nucleotides, the CDR3 is TGTGCCAGCAGTTACCAGGGTAAGAAGAATGAGCAGTTCTTC. Based on the CDR3 plus reference TRBV7-3 and TRBJ2-1, the full variable domain is GAGVSQTPSNKVTEKGKYVELRCDPISGHTALYWYRQSLGQGPEFLIYFQGTGAADDSGLPNDRFFAVRPEGSVSTLKIQRTERGDSAVYLCASSYQGKKNEQFFGPGTRLTVL.